This T cell receptor beta chain was recorded in a study of STAT5B mutations in CD4+ large granular lymphocyte leukemia. The V segment lost 2 bases and the J segment 3 bases; nucleotides outside the gene matches: 5. The CDR3 extends over 16 amino acids. The germline CDR1 and CDR2 sequences are SGHTA and FQGTGA. Profiling relied on immunoSEQ multiplex PCR, and the TCRdb table lists in-frame clones only, not all of them. The repertoire holds around 1,700 clones, with roughly 80% as singletons. The sequenced sample consisted of PBMCs. The chain links TRBV7-3 to TRBJ2-3, with 10 positions matching TRBD2. The TCR was taken from an older woman with CD4+ T-cell large granular lymphocyte leukemia. In DNA, the CDR3 is TGTGCCAGCAGCTTAGGTCCTAGCGGGGGTACAGATACGCAGTATTTT. It yields the protein CASSLGPSGGTDTQYF.